This T cell receptor beta chain was profiled in a study of blood T cell repertoires in COVID-19 (dated by TCRdb to about 2020). For context, the study as a whole: Collaborator samples came from the United States, Italy and Spain and covered acute and convalescent phases of COVID-19. Samples were obtained from the ongoing ImmuneRACE study (first 160 participants) and from over 1,000 subjects provided by 6 global collaborators. The sample metadata nearly always contained a de-identified subject ID, COVID-19 status, age in years and sex. Where HLA class I and class II types were available, the types were taken from metadata supplied by the sample provider, not from assay-based typing. The dataset comprised deeply sampled blood TCRbeta repertoires from subjects exposed to, actively infected with, or recovered from COVID-19. A freely available public database, intended as a resource for researchers studying the immune response to SARS-CoV-2, is where the repertoires were released. The prospective study material was composed of cDNA or gDNA derived from T cells, B-cell-depleted T cells, or PBMCs.

Overall study outcomes, separate from this receptor: The amount of clinical and demographic metadata varied by source and participant and was provided uncurated.

The immunoSEQ Assay, a bias-controlled multiplex PCR, was used to amplify TCRbeta CDR3 regions from genomic DNA. In the authors' own workflow: Within the assay, amplification of reference gene primers was used to estimate how many nucleated cells each sample contained. To quantify the absolute abundance of each unique TCRbeta CDR3 rearrangement, sequence reads were collapsed and filtered. For each sample, productive Simpson clonality was calculated as the square root of Simpson's diversity index across productive rearrangements. Sourced from immuneACCESS, this table was stored by TCRdb with only in-frame sequences that have V and J called. A share of the clones is absent; for the studies checked, an unresolved V gene accounts for under half, and the remainder has no known explanation. D and trimming were read from the DNA, whereas the V and J calls and clone size are those reported in that table. The sample table records 360,000 or so clones; around 83% of these occur just once. Approximately 4.7% of the sample rests with the top ten.

This clone occurred once. The specificity of this receptor is unknown. No clone much larger than this one lies a single base away; base qualities are absent. From the germline V gene (reference sequence), CDR1 is MNHEY and CDR2 is SMNVEV. Including cysteine and phenylalanine, the CDR3 has 14 amino acids. Only the CDR3 portion is preserved as DNA: 42 bases, with reading frame beginning at the first base. Deletion took 3 bases off V and 4 bases off J, with a span of 12 bases between the germline ends. Enrolling through a virtual design, the prospective study's participants ranged in age from roughly 18 to 95 years and lived across about two dozen United States geographic areas. Cohort assignment in the prospective study relied on participant-reported clinical history from a screening survey and a study questionnaire. Recovered participants in ImmuneRACE Cohort 3 were defined as having two consecutive negative NP/OP PCR tests, clearance from a healthcare professional, or resolution of symptoms. Mobile phlebotomists in the prospective study collected whole blood, serum and a nasopharyngeal or oropharyngeal swab from every participant. Additional blood draws and questionnaires over a roughly two-month period could optionally be provided by prospective study participants. Before DNA extraction, prospective study blood samples were shipped either frozen or at room temperature.

The V and J segments used are TRBV27 and TRBJ1-1; a tentative D match to TRBD1 spans 5 bases. Sequencing was done on a sample of PBMCs or T cells enriched from blood (not recorded which). The clonotype comes from a woman aged 45-65 years who had recovered from COVID-19. The CDR3 region has the sequence CASSFVQGGTEAFF. The DNA sequence is TGTGCCAGCAGTTTTGTGCAGGGCGGCACTGAAGCTTTCTTT.